These 26 T cell receptor beta chains originate from one sample sequenced in a study of blood T cell repertoires in COVID-19. Produced via immunoSEQ multiplex PCR; TCRdb's table is partial and in-frame only. The table lists approximately 170,000 clones, 65% to 85% of them singletons, with roughly a tenth in the top ten. The sample taken for sequencing was peripheral blood. Source of these receptors: a man between 65 and 85 years old with active or convalescent COVID-19.

The chain couples TRBV30 to TRBJ1-2, with D perhaps TRBD1 (6 bases). The CDR3 is made up of 13 amino acids. The ends were cut back, 0 bases at V and 6 bases at J, with 11 bases in the middle. Germline CDR1 and CDR2: GTSNPN and SVGIG (reference sequence). CDR3 in DNA: TGTGCCTGGAGTGTAACGGGGGGCAATGGCTACACCTTC. Its protein product is CAWSVTGGNGYTF.

V gene TRBV5-1 combines with J gene TRBJ2-5; 7 positions match TRBD1. Germline CDR1 reads SGHRS; CDR2 reads YFSETQ. V gave up 4 bases and J gave up 0 bases; unmatched junction bases: 9. This CDR3 spans 16 amino acids. CDR3 bases: TGCGCCAGCAGCCCGCGACAGGGCCCGTACCAAGAGACCCAGTACTTC. Translating gives CASSPRQGPYQETQYF. Together with reference TRBV5-1 and TRBJ2-5, the CDR3 gives the full variable domain: KAGVTQTPRYLIKTRGQQVTLSCSPISGHRSVSWYQQTPGQGLQFLFEYFSETQRNKGNFPGRFSGRQFSNSRSEMNVSTLELGDSALYLCASSPRQGPYQETQYFGPGTRLLVL.

This sequence joins TRBV11-2 and TRBJ2-5, with TRBD2 matching 14 bases. The CDR3 contains 16 residues. Germline V gene data show CDR1 as SGHAT and CDR2 as FQNNGV. V trimming: 4 bases; J trimming: 4 bases; junction bases outside the gene matches: 5. The DNA of the CDR3 is TGTGCCAGCAGCTCAGGGACTAGCGGGAGTGGAGAGACCCAGTACTTC. Translated: CASSSGTSGSGETQYF.

The rearrangement uses TRBV2 and TRBJ2-3; 8 bases are shared with TRBD2. The germline V gene has CDR1 SNHLY and CDR2 FYNNEI. The CDR3 covers 14 residues. The V segment lost 5 bases and the J segment 4 bases; nucleotides outside the gene matches: 5. CDR3 residues: CASSRTLAADTQYF. CDR3 sequence (DNA): TGTGCCAGCAGTCGAACACTAGCGGCAGATACGCAGTATTTT.

The V and J genes are TRBV6-5 and TRBJ2-7; TRBD2 matches 12 bases. Looked up from germline, CDR1 is MNHEY and CDR2 is SVGAGI. Germline trimming cut 8 bases from V and 4 bases from J; bases unmatched to any gene: 6. The CDR3 covers 14 residues. CDR3 coding DNA: TGTGCCAGCCAGACTAGCGGGAGCAAGTACGAGCAGTACTTC. It translates to CASQTSGSKYEQYF.

This sequence joins TRBV3-1 (or the pseudogene TRBV3-2) and TRBJ2-7; 8 nucleotides agree with TRBD1. The V segment lost 5 bases and the J segment 3 bases; nucleotides outside the gene matches: 3. Germline loops: CDR1 LGHDT, CDR2 YNNKEL (reference sequence). The CDR3 runs to 13 residues. CDR3 region: CASSFGQGYEQYF. CDR3 coding DNA: TGTGCCAGCAGCTTCGGACAGGGCTACGAGCAGTACTTC.

The chain combines TRBV6-2 or TRBV6-3 with TRBJ2-7; 8 nucleotides line up with TRBD1. Germline V gives CDR1 MNHEY, CDR2 SVGEGT. V shed 3 bases, J shed 3 bases, and the junction held 7 bases outside the gene matches. The CDR3 runs to 15 residues. The CDR3 sequence is CASSYGQGVYYEQYF. CDR3 DNA: TGTGCCAGCAGTTATGGACAGGGTGTCTACTACGAGCAGTACTTC.

The count of this clone is one. V usage is TRBV11-3 and J usage is TRBJ1-6; D not resolved. Trimming took off 1 base at V and 7 bases at J, with 11 bases between the two ends. Germline loops: CDR1 SGHNT, CDR2 YENEEA. The length of the CDR3 is 15 residues. The CDR3 is CASSLGRARNSPLHF. The CDR3 DNA follows: TGTGCCAGCAGCTTAGGTCGAGCCAGGAATTCACCCCTCCACTTT.

The V call is TRBV27, the J call TRBJ2-5; 10 bases match TRBD1. CDR1 and CDR2 from the germline V gene are MNHEY and SMNVEV (reference sequence). V lost 3 bases to trimming and J lost 5 bases; unmatched junction nucleotides: 9. The CDR3 runs to 16 residues. In nucleotides, the CDR3 is TGTGCCAGCAGTTTCCGAGACAGGGGGCTTATGGAGACCCAGTACTTC. It is translated as CASSFRDRGLMETQYF.

This clone has ten or more counts. The chain carries TRBV29-1 and TRBJ2-7; the D is unclear. From germline, CDR1 is SQVTM and CDR2 ANQGSEA. This CDR3 comprises 11 residues. V was shortened by 4 bases and J by 4 bases, with 8 bases between the two germline ends. This chain's CDR3 is CSVGTEYEQYF. The CDR3 DNA sequence: TGCAGCGTTGGCACAGAATACGAGCAGTACTTC.

The chain carries TRBV5-1 and TRBJ1-1; the match to TRBD1 covers 8 bases. The V gene's germline CDR1 is SGHRS and CDR2 YFSETQ. This CDR3 is 14 amino acids long. V shed 4 bases and J 2 bases; nucleotides not matched to a gene: 4. This CDR3 reads CASSATGANTEAFF. CDR3 sequence (DNA): TGCGCCAGCAGCGCGACAGGGGCAAACACTGAAGCTTTCTTT.

J is TRBJ2-1 and V is TRBV18; TRBD2 matches 12 bases. CDR3 length equals 19 residues. The V gene's germline CDR1 is KGHSH and CDR2 LQKENI. V was pared by 3 bases and J by 3 bases, with 12 bases of the junction left unmatched. The DNA for the CDR3 is TGTGCCAGCTCACCCCGTGGGACTAGCGGGTCCGGGGGCTACAATGAGCAGTTCTTC. As protein: CASSPRGTSGSGGYNEQFF.

The chain joins TRBV5-1 to TRBJ1-5, with D hard to call. CDR1 SGHRS and CDR2 YFSETQ come from the germline V gene. Trimming removed 0 bases from V and 9 bases from J, with 13 bases in between. The CDR3 spans 14 residues. The CDR3 sequence: CASSLAGGSRPQHF. CDR3 sequence (DNA): TGCGCCAGCAGCTTGGCCGGCGGGTCTCGGCCCCAGCATTTT.

The V gene is TRBV10-2, the J gene TRBJ1-4, with 9 bases fitting TRBD1. The CDR3 spans 13 residues. Germline lookup yields CDR1 WSHSY and CDR2 SAAADI. With 6 bases clipped from V and 8 bases from J, the junction kept 4 bases outside the gene matches. DNA for the CDR3: TGCGCCAGCAGGGGGACAGGGACGGAAAAACTGTTTTTT. Translating gives CASRGTGTEKLFF.

The chain couples TRBV27 to TRBJ2-7; TRBD1 aligns across 10 bases. The CDR3 consists of 15 residues. Trimming took 5 bases from V and 2 from J; bases not matched to a gene: 6. In germline, CDR1 is MNHEY, CDR2 SMNVEV (reference sequence). The CDR3 protein is CASSLQTGGTYEQYF. CDR3 nucleotides: TGTGCCAGCAGTCTCCAGACAGGGGGCACCTACGAGCAGTACTTC.

The gene calls are TRBV7-8 and TRBJ2-1, with 7 bases identical to TRBD2. This CDR3 region has 14 residues. From germline, CDR1 is SGHVS and CDR2 FQNEAQ. V lost 2 bases, J lost 5 bases, and 3 bases stayed unmatched. The DNA for the CDR3 is TGTGCCAGCAGCTTACGGGGGGTAGACAATGAGCAGTTCTTC. This codes for CASSLRGVDNEQFF. The full variable domain, with the rest looked up from reference TRBV7-8 and TRBJ2-1, is GAGVSQSPRYKVAKRGQDVALRCDPISGHVSLFWYQQALGQGPEFLTYFQNEAQLDKSGLPSDRFFAERPEGSVSTLKIQRTQQEDSAVYLCASSLRGVDNEQFFGPGTRLTVL.

This clone was counted a few times. The chain employs TRBV2 and TRBJ2-2; 10 bases agree with TRBD2. From germline, CDR1 is SNHLY and CDR2 FYNNEI. The CDR3 is 17 residues long. V was pared by 5 bases and J by 0 bases, with 6 bases of the junction left unmatched. CDR3 sequence reads: CASSLRTSGTNTGELFF. The CDR3, as DNA: TGTGCCAGCAGTTTGAGGACTAGCGGTACGAACACCGGGGAGCTGTTTTTT.

This clone was counted only a few times. The rearrangement links TRBV2 to TRBJ2-5; 11 bases line up with TRBD1. The V and J ends lost 6 bases and 2 bases, in that order; junction bases with no gene match: 2. The CDR3 length is 14 residues. Germline loops: CDR1 SNHLY, CDR2 FYNNEI. This chain's CDR3 is CASRGTGGQETQYF. In nucleotides, the CDR3 is TGTGCCAGCAGAGGGACAGGGGGTCAAGAGACCCAGTACTTC.

CDR3 loop: CASSRTGGYEQYF. The CDR3 DNA reads TGTGCCAGCAGCCGGACAGGGGGCTACGAGCAGTACTTC. The V and J genes are TRBV28 and TRBJ2-7, with 10 positions matching TRBD1. V shed 6 bases, J shed 3 bases, and the junction held 2 bases outside the gene matches. Per the germline V gene, CDR1 is MDHEN and CDR2 is SYDVKM. The CDR3 runs 13 residues.

This clone is a singleton in its sample. The V and J genes are TRBV28 and TRBJ2-7; no clear D. This CDR3 spans 14 amino acids. CDR1 is MDHEN and CDR2 is SYDVKM in the germline V gene. Between the trimmed V and J ends, which lost 0 bases and 3 bases, there was a span of 9 bases. The CDR3 region is CASSLWSGGYEQYF. The CDR3 DNA follows: TGTGCCAGCAGTTTATGGTCGGGTGGCTACGAGCAGTACTTC. Full variable domain (missing parts from reference TRBV28 and TRBJ2-7): DVKVTQSSRYLVKRTGEKVFLECVQDMDHENMFWYRQDPGLGLRLIYFSYDVKMKEKGDIPEGYSVSREKKERFSLILESASTNQTSMYLCASSLWSGGYEQYFGPGTRLTVT.

The rearrangement links TRBV27 to TRBJ2-7; 8 positions match TRBD1. Germline CDR1 reads MNHEY; CDR2 reads SMNVEV (reference sequence). Trimming at V came to 6 bases and at J to 4 bases, leaving 11 bases not matched to a gene. The CDR3 spans 15 residues. CDR3 bases: TGTGCCAGCAGGGGCGGGACAGGTTTAGGGTACGAGCAGTACTTC. This gives the protein CASRGGTGLGYEQYF.

V gene TRBV19 combines with J gene TRBJ1-2; 8 bases are a match to TRBD1. The V segment lost 1 base and the J segment 8 bases; nucleotides outside the gene matches: 3. This CDR3 is 13 amino acids long. Per germline, CDR1 LNHDA and CDR2 SQIVND (reference sequence). The CDR3 loop is CASSIAGGWGYTF. CDR3 sequence (DNA): TGTGCCAGTAGTATAGCAGGGGGCTGGGGCTACACCTTC.

The rearrangement links TRBV12-3 or TRBV12-4 to TRBJ1-1; possible D gene TRBD1, 5 bases. This CDR3 has 12 residues. V was shortened by 3 bases and J by 10 bases, with 12 bases between the two germline ends. For the CDR3, the DNA is TGTGCCAGCAGTTTTAACTCCCAGGGAGCTTTCTTT. It translates to CASSFNSQGAFF.

The rearrangement joins TRBV5-1 to TRBJ2-5; D not resolved. The CDR3 totals 14 residues. V lost 3 bases and J 3 bases, leaving 12 bases between the germline ends. The germline CDR1 and CDR2 sequences are SGHRS and YFSETQ. CDR3 amino acids: CASSSRSSEETQYF. The CDR3 bases are TGCGCCAGCAGCTCCCGGTCTAGTGAAGAGACCCAGTACTTC.

The chain recombines TRBV11-2 with TRBJ2-3; D might be TRBD2 (6 bases). This CDR3 has 13 amino acids. V lost 1 base and J lost 9, with 11 bases in between. Looked up from germline, CDR1 is SGHAT and CDR2 is FQNNGV. The CDR3 DNA reads as TGTGCCAGCAGCTTAGCCGGGGGTGGGACGCAGTATTTT. Translating gives CASSLAGGGTQYF.

Details on this clone: In the same sample, other DNA sequences code for this CDR3. This sequence joins TRBV19 and TRBJ2-3; the D is unclear. Germline-derived CDR1 and CDR2 are LNHDA and SQIVND (reference sequence). The CDR3 runs to 11 residues. With 3 bases removed from V and 6 bases from J, the gap between germline ends came to 4 bases. This CDR3 is CASSIRDTQYF. CDR3 DNA sequence: TGTGCCAGTAGTATTCGGGATACGCAGTATTTT.